This T cell receptor beta chain appears in the sequencing data of a study of control samples from healthy donors and cancer patients. V dropped 4 bases and J dropped 6 bases, with 16 bases sitting between them. This CDR3 region has 15 residues. CDR1 and CDR2 from the germline V gene are SGHTA and FQGNSA. Clones were read by immunoSEQ multiplex PCR, and TCRdb kept only the in-frame ones, dropping some. The data show 50,000 or so clones, 80% seen once. This TCR derives from a man in his 70s in good health. The chain is built from TRBV7-2 and TRBJ1-5; maybe TRBD1 (6 bases). Sequencing input: blood. The DNA of the CDR3 is TGTGCCAGCAGCTCAGGGTCAGGGGTTGGTCAGCCCCAGCATTTT. This encodes CASSSGSGVGQPQHF.